This T cell receptor (beta chain) derives from a study of blood T cell repertoires in COVID-19. Study information: Italy, Spain and the United States were the sources of the convalescent and acute COVID-19 samples. T cells, B-cell-depleted T cells, or PBMCs provided the cDNA or gDNA that served as material.

The germline V gene has CDR1 SGHNT and CDR2 YYREEE (reference sequence). The CDR3 consists of 15 residues. Trimming took off 4 bases at V and 1 base at J, with 12 bases between the two ends. As processed by the authors: Reference gene primer amplification gave nucleated cell count estimates. Here immunoSEQ multiplex PCR was the method, and the copy in TCRdb shows in-frame clones only, minus some. V and J calls and clone size follow that table, whereas D and trimming were derived from the DNA. The sample has approximately 220,000 clones, 81% seen once. The TCR comes from a woman aged 80 or over with acute or convalescent COVID-19. The sequenced sample was peripheral blood. The chain uses TRBV5-4 and TRBJ1-5, with a weak D call TRBD1 (6 bases). This CDR3 is CASSEGGVSNQPQHF. Written as DNA, the CDR3 is TGTGCCAGCAGCGAAGGGGGAGTGAGCAATCAGCCCCAGCATTTT.